The 25 T cell receptor beta chains below were found in one sample sequenced in a study of patients and donors after allogeneic stem cell transplantation. TCRdb re-derived calls from the RT-PCR reads in MiXCR, one entry per CDR3 protein. The table has about a million distinct CDR3 sequences, about a sixth seen once; the top ten hold 5% to 7.5%. The sample consisted of blood, either unsorted or a sorted T cell fraction (not recorded which). The origin of the receptors is a human donor who was either an allogeneic HSCT recipient or a stem cell or donor lymphocyte infusion donor (not recorded which). It is not recorded whose cells these are; they may come from a transplant donor.

This clonotype was picked up many times. The chain combines TRBV12-3 or TRBV12-4 with TRBJ2-2, with D perhaps TRBD1 or TRBD2 (5 bases each). CDR3 length: 16 residues. Trimming pared 5 bases from V and 0 bases from J, leaving 13 bases between. CDR3 in amino acids: CASSPGTVTNTGELFF. The CDR3 nucleotides read TGTGCCAGCAGTCCAGGGACCGTAACGAACACCGGGGAGCTGTTTTTT.

This clonotype was counted only a few times. The chain combines TRBV27 with TRBJ1-1; tentatively, D is TRBD1 (5 bases). V was cut by 3 bases and J by 1 base, with 15 bases left in between. This CDR3 is 16 amino acids long. The germline gives CDR1 MNHEY, CDR2 SMNVEV (reference sequence). The chain's CDR3 is CASSFRAGRGNTEAFF. Written as DNA, the CDR3 is TGTGCCAGCAGTTTTCGGGCTGGGAGGGGGAACACTGAAGCTTTCTTT.

The chain has TRBV28 and TRBJ1-2, with a tentative D call TRBD1 (6 bases). Germline CDR1 MDHEN, CDR2 SYDVKM. Trimming cost V 5 bases and J 6 bases, with 19 bases left between them. This CDR3 contains 15 residues. CDR3 loop: CASSTPTGYWNGYTF. Written as DNA, the CDR3 is TGTGCCAGCAGTACCCCTACAGGGTACTGGAATGGCTACACCTTC.

This clonotype has a count of ten or more. V usage is TRBV4-3 and J usage is TRBJ1-1, with 8 nucleotides matching TRBD1. The CDR3 length is 15 residues. Germline-derived CDR1 and CDR2 are LGHNA and YSLEER. Germline trimming cut 0 bases from V and 1 base from J; bases unmatched to any gene: 1. In nucleotides, the CDR3 is TGCGCCAGCAGCCAAGACGGGACAGGGAACACTGAAGCTTTCTTT. Protein product: CASSQDGTGNTEAFF.

This clonotype occurred a few times. This chain links TRBV10-3 with TRBJ2-1; a possible D gene is TRBD1 (8 bases). Germline V gene lookup returns CDR1 ENHRY and CDR2 SYGVKD. The CDR3 loop spans 13 amino acids. The V end lost 6 bases, the J end lost 7 bases, and 13 bases lay between the germline ends. The chain's CDR3 is CAIRPQGGNEQFF. CDR3 in DNA: TGTGCCATCAGGCCACAGGGGGGGAATGAGCAGTTCTTC.

The chain has TRBV7-9 and TRBJ1-2; no clear D. Deletions cut 5 bases from V and 9 bases from J, with 13 bases between. From germline, CDR1 is SEHNR and CDR2 FQNEAQ (reference sequence). The CDR3 length is 12 residues. CDR3 DNA: TGTGCCAGCAGCCTCGACGGCCCCCGCTACACCTTC. Protein: CASSLDGPRYTF.

The chain recombines TRBV6-1 with TRBJ1-1; weak D call: TRBD1 (5 bases). The CDR3 totals 16 residues. CDR1 is MNHNS, CDR2 SASEGT, per germline. Between the trimmed V and J ends, which lost 6 bases and 0 bases, there was a span of 17 bases. This CDR3 reads CASRKVRGLMNTEAFF. The CDR3 DNA reads as TGTGCCAGCAGGAAGGTTCGGGGCCTCATGAACACTGAAGCTTTCTTT.

This clonotype was seen ten or more times. The V gene is TRBV29-1, the J gene TRBJ2-1, with D possibly TRBD2 on 6 matching bases. Germline-derived CDR1 and CDR2 are SQVTM and ANQGSEA. This CDR3 spans 17 amino acids. Trimming cost V 3 bases and J 2 bases, with 20 bases left between them. CDR3 bases: TGCAGCGTTGAGTCGTTCCTGGCTAGCGACGCCTACAATGAGCAGTTCTTC. Protein sequence: CSVESFLASDAYNEQFF.

V gene TRBV20-1 combines with J gene TRBJ2-7; 7 bases line up with TRBD2. This CDR3 is 18 amino acids long. Looked up from germline, CDR1 is DFQATT and CDR2 is SNEGSKA (reference sequence). The V and J ends lost 0 bases and 3 bases, in that order; junction bases with no gene match: 17. The CDR3 DNA reads TGCAGTGCTAGAGATATGGAGATGGCGGGCGGGAGTCTCTACGAGCAGTACTTC. Amino acid sequence: CSARDMEMAGGSLYEQYF.

The genes are TRBV5-5 and TRBJ1-1; no firm D call. Germline loops: CDR1 SGHKS, CDR2 YYEKEE (reference sequence). The CDR3 is made up of 14 amino acids. V was trimmed by 4 bases and J by 1 base, leaving 11 bases between them. The CDR3 sequence: CASSPKAANTEAFF. The DNA for the CDR3 is TGTGCCAGCAGCCCGAAGGCGGCGAACACTGAAGCTTTCTTT.

This clonotype was detected a few times. V is TRBV20-1 and J is TRBJ2-1; D may be TRBD2 (6 bases). The germline V gene has CDR1 DFQATT and CDR2 SNEGSKA (reference sequence). The CDR3 totals 14 residues. V lost 2 bases and J 7 bases, leaving 15 bases between the germline ends. CDR3 sequence reads: CSARRGGPRNEQFF. The CDR3 bases are TGCAGTGCTAGACGTGGAGGGCCTCGTAATGAGCAGTTCTTC.

This clonotype was recorded a few times. The chain combines TRBV20-1 with TRBJ1-3; D ambiguous. Germline V CDR1 and CDR2: DFQATT, SNEGSKA (reference sequence). This CDR3 is built from 15 residues. Trimming left V 5 bases short and J 0 bases short, with 14 bases between. The CDR3 DNA sequence: TGCAGTGCTCCGGACGGCAACCACTCTGGAAACACCATATATTTT. It yields the protein CSAPDGNHSGNTIYF.

This clonotype was seen at least ten times. The rearrangement links TRBV6-1 to TRBJ2-3, with D maybe TRBD1 (5 bases). Trimming took off 4 bases at V and 0 bases at J, with 8 bases between the two ends. Per germline, CDR1 MNHNS and CDR2 SASEGT. This CDR3 is built from 14 residues. CDR3 in amino acids: CASSARTSTDTQYF. The CDR3 coding sequence is TGTGCCAGCAGTGCGCGGACAAGCACAGATACGCAGTATTTT.

This clonotype occurred a few times. The J gene is TRBJ2-7, the V gene TRBV5-1; 9 bases map to TRBD2. This CDR3 contains 14 residues. Germline loops: CDR1 SGHRS, CDR2 YFSETQ. The V gene end was trimmed by 3 bases and the J gene end by 2 bases; junction bases not matched to a gene: 3. The CDR3 sequence is CASSSGGRAYEQYF. The DNA for the CDR3 is TGCGCCAGCAGCTCCGGCGGGAGGGCCTACGAGCAGTACTTC.

The chain links TRBV5-1 to TRBJ1-1; D gene ambiguous. The length of the CDR3 is 14 residues. Trimming left V 7 bases short and J 1 base short, with 14 bases between. CDR1 is SGHRS, CDR2 YFSETQ, per germline. CDR3 residues: CASSKGDGNTEAFF. CDR3 DNA: TGCGCCAGCTCTAAGGGTGATGGGAACACTGAAGCTTTCTTT.

This clonotype appeared many times. This chain connects TRBV9 to TRBJ2-5; 7 bases fit TRBD2. Per germline, CDR1 SGDLS and CDR2 YYNGEE. The CDR3 has 14 residues. V lost 4 bases to trimming and J lost 2 bases; unmatched junction nucleotides: 5. The CDR3 region is CASSPSGTQETQYF. The CDR3 nucleotides are TGTGCCAGCAGCCCCAGCGGGACTCAAGAGACCCAGTACTTC.

This clonotype was seen a handful of times. A much bigger clone sits one base away, suggesting this may be a read error. The gene calls are TRBV2 and TRBJ1-1; 9 positions match TRBD1. With 6 bases clipped from V and 1 base from J, the junction kept 3 bases outside the gene matches. The length of the CDR3 is 14 residues. Germline CDR1 and CDR2: SNHLY and FYNNEI. The CDR3 nucleotides are TGTGCCAGCAGACGACAGGGGGGGAACACTGAAGCTTTCTTT. Translating gives CASRRQGGNTEAFF.

The chain couples TRBV10-3 to TRBJ2-3, with 8 bases lining up with TRBD2. Per germline, CDR1 ENHRY and CDR2 SYGVKD. J gave up 3 bases and V 7 bases, and 6 bases lay outside the gene matches. The CDR3 is 14 amino acids. The CDR3 bases are TGTGCCATCACGCAAGCGGGAGTGACAGATACGCAGTATTTT. This gives the protein CAITQAGVTDTQYF.

The gene calls are TRBV7-2 and TRBJ1-5; 7 bases agree with TRBD1. Germline assignment: CDR1 SGHTA and CDR2 FQGNSA. The CDR3 extends over 16 amino acids. The V segment lost 1 base and the J segment 3 bases; nucleotides outside the gene matches: 6. CDR3 sequence: CASSLGPGGYNQPQHF. CDR3 bases: TGTGCCAGCAGCTTAGGTCCAGGGGGGTACAATCAGCCCCAGCATTTT.

There are a few counts of this clonotype. The genes are TRBV12-3 or TRBV12-4 and TRBJ2-5; D is possibly TRBD1 (6 bases). The CDR3 is made up of 14 amino acids. V was shortened by 6 bases and J by 1 base, with 12 bases between the two germline ends. As DNA, the CDR3 is TGTGCCAGCAGGGAGACAGGAGTCCAAGAGACCCAGTACTTC. This gives the protein CASRETGVQETQYF.

This clonotype was counted ten times or more. The chain employs TRBV29-1 and TRBJ1-2; no definite D call. From germline, CDR1 is SQVTM and CDR2 ANQGSEA. V gave up 6 bases and J gave up 5 bases, with 16 bases separating them. CDR3 length equals 13 residues. The CDR3, as DNA: TGCAGCGTCACCACGCGGGGAGTGTATGGCTACACCTTC. It specifies CSVTTRGVYGYTF.

This clonotype was picked up a small number of times. The chain is built from TRBV18 and TRBJ2-1; D unclear. The CDR3 runs 13 residues. V was trimmed by 3 bases and J by 5 bases, leaving 8 bases between them. CDR1 is KGHSH, CDR2 LQKENI, per germline. CDR3 coding DNA: TGTGCCAGCTCACCTACAGTGGACAATGAGCAGTTCTTC. Protein sequence: CASSPTVDNEQFF.

This clonotype showed up just a few times. V usage is TRBV5-6 and J usage is TRBJ1-2; maybe TRBD1 (5 bases). The germline gives CDR1 SGHDT, CDR2 YYEEEE. V shed 4 bases and J shed 8 bases, with 15 bases lying between them. The length of the CDR3 is 13 residues. Written as DNA, the CDR3 is TGTGCCAGCAGCCGGGGCGGGGCGGAGGGCTACACCTTC. It is translated as CASSRGGAEGYTF.

This clonotype has just a few counts. The rearrangement uses TRBV29-1 and TRBJ1-2; D not certain. V lost 4 bases, J lost 4 bases, and 10 bases lay in between. The CDR3 is 12 residues long. Germline V lookup: CDR1 SQVTM, CDR2 ANQGSEA. The CDR3 protein is CSVGGVGYGYTF. CDR3 DNA: TGCAGCGTTGGTGGGGTGGGCTATGGCTACACCTTC.

The J gene is TRBJ2-7, the V gene TRBV2; the D gene is possibly TRBD2 (6 bases). Germline V gives CDR1 SNHLY, CDR2 FYNNEI. Trimming took 10 bases from V and 3 from J, leaving 16 bases between them. CDR3 length: 13 amino acids. The CDR3 sequence: CATGGVGSYEQYF. CDR3 sequence (DNA): TGTGCCACCGGGGGAGTCGGGAGCTACGAGCAGTACTTC.